The present T cell receptor (beta chain) was sequenced within a study of shared clonotypes between healthy human individuals. Only in-frame clones appear in the TCRdb table, and some are missing; sequencing was by immunoSEQ multiplex PCR. Among some 2 million clones listed, over 85% were seen once. Study results and limitations: Lower generation probabilities were found for non-shared clonotypes than for those shared by all four donors.

For this clone: Its antigen is currently unknown.

Sequencing used naive CD4+ T cells sorted from blood. The subset: CD45RA+ positively selected. The sequence derives from a man aged 18 to 30 in good health.

The CDR3 DNA reads TGTGCCAGCTCACCACTGGGACAGGGTACATACGAGCAGTACTTC. It is translated as CASSPLGQGTYEQYF. This chain links TRBV18 with TRBJ2-7; 9 bases are shared with TRBD1. Trimming cost V 1 base and J 4 bases; bases outside gene matches: 5. Looked up from germline, CDR1 is KGHSH and CDR2 is LQKENI. CDR3 length equals 15 residues. The full variable domain, its missing parts supplied by reference TRBV18 and TRBJ2-7, is NAGVMQNPRHLVRRRGQEARLRCSPMKGHSHVYWYRQLPEEGLKFMVYLQKENIIDESGMPKERFSAEFPKEGPSILRIQQVVRGDSAAYFCASSPLGQGTYEQYFGPGTRLTVT.